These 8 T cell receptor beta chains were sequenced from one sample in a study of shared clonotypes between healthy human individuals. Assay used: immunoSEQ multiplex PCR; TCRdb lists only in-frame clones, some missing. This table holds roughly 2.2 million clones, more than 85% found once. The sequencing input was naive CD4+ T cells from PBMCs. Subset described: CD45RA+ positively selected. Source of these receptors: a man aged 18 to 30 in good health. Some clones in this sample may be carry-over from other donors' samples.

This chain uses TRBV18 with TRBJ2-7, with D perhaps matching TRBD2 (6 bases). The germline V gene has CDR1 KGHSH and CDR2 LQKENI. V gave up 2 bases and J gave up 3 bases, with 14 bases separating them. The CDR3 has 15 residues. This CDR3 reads CASSPLLAGRYEQYF. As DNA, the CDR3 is TGTGCCAGCTCACCATTACTAGCCGGTCGCTACGAGCAGTACTTC.

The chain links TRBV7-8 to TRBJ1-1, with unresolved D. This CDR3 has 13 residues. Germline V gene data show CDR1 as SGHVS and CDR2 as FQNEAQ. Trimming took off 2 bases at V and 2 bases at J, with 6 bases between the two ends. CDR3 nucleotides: TGTGCCAGCAGCTTATTGCGAAACACTGAAGCTTTCTTT. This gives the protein CASSLLRNTEAFF. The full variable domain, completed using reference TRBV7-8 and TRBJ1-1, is GAGVSQSPRYKVAKRGQDVALRCDPISGHVSLFWYQQALGQGPEFLTYFQNEAQLDKSGLPSDRFFAERPEGSVSTLKIQRTQQEDSAVYLCASSLLRNTEAFFGQGTRLTVV.

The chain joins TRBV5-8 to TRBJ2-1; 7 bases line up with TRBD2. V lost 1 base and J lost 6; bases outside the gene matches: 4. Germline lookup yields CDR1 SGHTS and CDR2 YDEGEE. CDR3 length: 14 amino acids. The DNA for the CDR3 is TGTGCCAGCAGCTTGTTGTCTAGCGGCAATGAGCAGTTCTTC. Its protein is CASSLLSSGNEQFF.

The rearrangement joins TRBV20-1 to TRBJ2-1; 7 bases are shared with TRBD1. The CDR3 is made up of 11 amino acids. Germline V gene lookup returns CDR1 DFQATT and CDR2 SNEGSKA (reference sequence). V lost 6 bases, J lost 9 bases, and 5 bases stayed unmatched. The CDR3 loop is CSADREGEQFF. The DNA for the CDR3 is TGCAGTGCAGACAGGGAAGGTGAGCAGTTCTTC.

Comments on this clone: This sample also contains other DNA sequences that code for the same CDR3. CDR3 protein: CASSLEADQPQHF. CDR3 nucleotides: TGTGCCAGCAGCTTAGAGGCCGACCAGCCCCAGCATTTT. The chain combines TRBV7-9 with TRBJ1-5; D not certain. From germline, CDR1 is SEHNR and CDR2 FQNEAQ (reference sequence). The CDR3 consists of 13 residues. V lost 1 base to trimming and J lost 7 bases, with 8 bases between them. Full variable domain (missing parts from reference TRBV7-9 and TRBJ1-5): DTGVSQNPRHKITKRGQNVTFRCDPISEHNRLYWYRQTLGQGPEFLTYFQNEAQLEKSRLLSDRFSAERPKGSFSTLEIQRTEQGDSAMYLCASSLEADQPQHFGDGTRLSIL.

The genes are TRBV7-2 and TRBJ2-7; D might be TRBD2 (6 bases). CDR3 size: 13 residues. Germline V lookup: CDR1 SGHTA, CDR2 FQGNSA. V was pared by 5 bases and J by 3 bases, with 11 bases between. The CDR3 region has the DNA TGTGCCAGCAGCCCGGAGGGGCTCTACGAGCAGTACTTC. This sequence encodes CASSPEGLYEQYF.

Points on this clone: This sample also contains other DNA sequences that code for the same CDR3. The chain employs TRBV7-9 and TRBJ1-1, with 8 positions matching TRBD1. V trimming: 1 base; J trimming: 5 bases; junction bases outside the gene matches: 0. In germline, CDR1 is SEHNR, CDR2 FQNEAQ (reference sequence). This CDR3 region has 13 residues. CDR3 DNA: TGTGCCAGCAGCTTAGACAGGGGGACTGAAGCTTTCTTT. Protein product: CASSLDRGTEAFF.

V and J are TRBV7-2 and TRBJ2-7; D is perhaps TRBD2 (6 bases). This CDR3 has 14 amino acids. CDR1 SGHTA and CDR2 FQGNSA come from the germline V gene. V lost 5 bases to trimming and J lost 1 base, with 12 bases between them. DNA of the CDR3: TGTGCCAGCAGCCGCCCGGGACTTTCCTACGAGCAGTACTTC. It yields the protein CASSRPGLSYEQYF.